This T cell receptor beta chain was found in a study of tumor T cells in aggressive B-cell lymphoma (dated by TCRdb to between 2016 and 2019). The library was made by the immunoSEQ multiplex PCR assay. In TCRdb, the immuneACCESS table is reduced to in-frame sequences with V and J assigned. These tables do not hold every clone; where another copy was compared, an unresolved V gene accounts for under half, and the others remain unexplained. The sample records roughly 2,800 clones, approximately 90% of which are singletons. Together, the top ten hold 3% to 4.5% of the sample. Regarding this clone: This receptor's antigen is unknown. The input lacks base qualities; no much larger clone sits a single base away.

Via the germline V gene, CDR1 is MNHNS and CDR2 SASEGT. The CDR3 has 13 amino acids, counting the end cysteine and phenylalanine. Here the CDR3 DNA is all that survives: 39 bases in frame from base 1. Relative to germline, V is missing 4 bases and J is missing 5 bases, with 0 bases of the junction outside any gene match. This receptor was obtained from an adult with diffuse large B cell lymphoma. The receptor chain draws on TRBV6-1 and TRBJ2-2; TRBD1 fits 8 bases in the junction. The sequencing sample was made of tumor tissue. The nucleotide sequence is given as TGTGCCAGCAGTGGACAGGGGACCGGGGAGCTGTTTTTT. Its protein is CASSGQGTGELFF.